The clone carrying this T cell receptor beta chain was counted ten times or more. The antigen remains undetermined. The sample originates from a study of blood T cells in healthy people across ages. A second PCR, run for roughly 7 to 12 cycles, used a sample-barcoded 5' primer plus a J-beta primer mix. TCRdb reanalysed the 5' RACE reads using MiXCR and keeps one entry per CDR3 protein. The table lists roughly 900,000 distinct CDR3 sequences, 25% to 35% of them singletons. Study-level findings and limits: TCR beta diversity was tightly associated with the proportion of naive T cells.

This CDR3 comprises 12 residues. V lost 4 bases to trimming and J lost 1 base, with 2 bases between them. Germline assignment: CDR1 WSHSY and CDR2 SAAADI. This chain joins TRBV10-2 and TRBJ1-5; D call uncertain. The origin of this receptor is a woman aged 80 or over in good health. The sample comprised blood. The CDR3 is CASSASNQPQHF. The CDR3 coding sequence is TGCGCCAGCAGTGCGAGCAATCAGCCCCAGCATTTT.